A single sample is the source of the 27 T cell receptor beta chains below, sequenced in a study of T cells after yellow fever vaccination. MiXCR, applied by TCRdb to the 5' RACE reads, yields one record per CDR3 protein. In the table there are some 240,000 distinct CDR3 sequences, less than 3.5% of which are singletons. Material: CD4+ T cells sorted from PBMCs, obtained 10 days after the yellow fever booster vaccination. These receptors all come from a man aged 18 to 29 who received the YFV17D yellow fever vaccine.

This clonotype showed up just a few times. V is TRBV6-5 and J is TRBJ1-5; 9 nucleotides agree with TRBD1. This CDR3 has 15 amino acids. Germline V gene data show CDR1 as MNHEY and CDR2 as SVGAGI. V trimming: 6 bases; J trimming: 1 base; junction bases outside the gene matches: 4. The CDR3 protein is CASSPQGASNQPQHF. CDR3 sequence (DNA): TGTGCCAGCAGCCCACAGGGGGCCAGCAATCAGCCCCAGCATTTT.

This clonotype was detected ten times or more. The chain combines TRBV5-1 with TRBJ2-2, with TRBD1 as a possible D gene (6 bases). V lost 1 base and J 3 bases, leaving 7 bases between the germline ends. The germline CDR1 and CDR2 sequences are SGHRS and YFSETQ. This CDR3 has 14 residues. The CDR3 DNA follows: TGCGCCAGCAGCTTGACAGGGTACACCGGGGAGCTGTTTTTT. It specifies CASSLTGYTGELFF.

This clonotype was recorded at least ten times. The rearrangement links TRBV4-1 to TRBJ2-7; no clear D. Germline CDR1 MGHRA, CDR2 YSYEKL. V lost 1 base and J lost 0, with 13 bases in between. The CDR3 is 16 amino acids. The CDR3 DNA reads as TGCGCCAGCAGCCAAGTGGCCAGTCCCCGCTCCTACGAGCAGTACTTC. It is translated as CASSQVASPRSYEQYF.

This clonotype was counted at least ten times. The rearrangement links TRBV30 to TRBJ1-1; TRBD1 aligns across 11 bases. Germline V gives CDR1 GTSNPN, CDR2 SVGIG (reference sequence). V lost 5 bases, J lost 5 bases, and 4 bases stayed unmatched. This CDR3 spans 13 amino acids. For the CDR3, the DNA is TGTGCCTGGGGGACAGGGGGTATTACTGAAGCTTTCTTT. Encoded protein: CAWGTGGITEAFF.

This clonotype was detected ten times or more. The V gene is TRBV20-1, the J gene TRBJ2-3, with D perhaps matching TRBD2 (5 bases). Germline CDR1 and CDR2: DFQATT and SNEGSKA (reference sequence). The CDR3 sequence is 13 residues long. The V end lost 3 bases, the J end lost 7 bases, and 14 bases lay between the germline ends. The CDR3, as DNA: TGCAGTGCTAGGAATACTAGTCTACATACGCAGTATTTT. It encodes CSARNTSLHTQYF.

Details on this clonotype: It is unclear where the CDR3 begins or ends on the DNA, so no DNA is shown, and the CDR3 is as TCRdb lists it. The CDR3 loop reads CASSYTFGSPLHF. The V gene is TRBV6-5, the J gene TRBJ1-6. Germline CDR1 MNHEY, CDR2 SVGAGI. A total of 13 residues make up the CDR3, ends included.

This clonotype was seen at least ten times. The gene calls are TRBV5-1 and TRBJ1-1; no clear D gene. The CDR3 length is 14 residues. Between the trimmed V and J ends, which lost 2 bases and 4 bases, there was a span of 12 bases. From germline, CDR1 is SGHRS and CDR2 YFSETQ. CDR3 DNA sequence: TGCGCCAGCAGCTTAAGGGAGTACGGCACTGAAGCTTTCTTT. Protein product: CASSLREYGTEAFF.

In its sample, this clonotype was seen a few times. The V call is TRBV7-6, the J call TRBJ1-5, with no clear D. Germline values: CDR1 SGHVS, CDR2 FNYEAQ. CDR3 size: 13 residues. Trimming left V 3 bases short and J 2 bases short, with 5 bases between. Here the CDR3 DNA reads TGTGCCAGCAGCTTTGAGCGCAATCAGCCCCAGCATTTT. Its translation: CASSFERNQPQHF.

The sample holds many counts of this clonotype. The rearrangement links TRBV7-2 to TRBJ2-5; D assignment may be TRBD1 or TRBD2 (5 bases each). V lost 1 base to trimming and J lost 5 bases, with 11 bases between them. This CDR3 is 14 amino acids long. Germline values: CDR1 SGHTA, CDR2 FQGNSA. CDR3 nucleotides: TGTGCCAGCAGCTTAGGACAGCGGTCGGAGACCCAGTACTTC. Protein sequence: CASSLGQRSETQYF.

This chain connects TRBV20-1 to TRBJ2-3; 8 bases fit TRBD2. CDR3 length equals 15 residues. The V segment lost 3 bases and the J segment 5 bases; nucleotides outside the gene matches: 10. The germline CDR1 and CDR2 sequences are DFQATT and SNEGSKA (reference sequence). The CDR3 coding sequence is TGCAGTGCTAGTGGCGTGGCGGGGGGAGGAGATACGCAGTATTTT. Protein: CSASGVAGGGDTQYF.

Turning to this clonotype: This clone may be a read error of a much larger clone one base away. The chain joins TRBV6-6 to TRBJ1-2; possibly TRBD1 for D (6 bases). The length of the CDR3 is 15 residues. Germline V CDR1 and CDR2: MNHNY, SVGAGI (reference sequence). CDR3 nucleotide sequence: TGTGCCAGCAGTCCTACGAGGGGGGCGTACTATGGCTTCACCTTC. It is translated as CASSPTRGAYYGFTF.

This clonotype was seen ten or more times. CDR3 bases: TGCGCCAGCAGCCAAGATCTCTCCACAGAGTCGCGTCGTCAAGAGACCCAGTACTTC. Translation: CASSQDLSTESRRQETQYF. The chain couples TRBV4-3 to TRBJ2-5; no reliable D call. CDR3 size: 19 residues. V was clipped by 0 bases and J by 2 bases, with 22 bases between them. Looked up from germline, CDR1 is LGHNA and CDR2 is YSLEER.

The gene calls are TRBV7-6 and TRBJ2-3; 8 positions agree with TRBD2. J gave up 6 bases and V 6 bases, and 17 bases lay outside the gene matches. CDR3 length equals 17 residues. Germline V lookup: CDR1 SGHVS, CDR2 FNYEAQ. CDR3 sequence (DNA): TGTGCCAGCAGTCCCCCTTGGTGGCGGGGGGCAGGGGATACGCAGTATTTT. Its protein is CASSPPWWRGAGDTQYF.

This clonotype was found a few times. The rearrangement joins TRBV5-4 to TRBJ2-3; D is unclear. The CDR3 spans 14 residues. The germline V gene encodes CDR1 SGHNT and CDR2 YYREEE (reference sequence). V lost 0 bases and J lost 4, with 9 bases in between. The CDR3 is CASSLASAADTQYF. CDR3 sequence (DNA): TGTGCCAGCAGCTTGGCTTCCGCGGCAGATACGCAGTATTTT.

The rearrangement links TRBV4-3 to TRBJ2-3, with 9 bases fitting TRBD2. Germline loops: CDR1 LGHNA, CDR2 YSLEER. The CDR3 length is 16 residues. Unmatched junction bases numbered 9, after V lost 2 bases and J lost 6 bases. CDR3 bases: TGCGCCAGCAGCCAATTCCTTTTAGCGGGGGATGATACGCAGTATTTT. Its translation is CASSQFLLAGDDTQYF.

There are many counts of this clonotype. This chain connects TRBV6-5 to TRBJ2-1; D unclear. The CDR3 sequence is 13 residues long. CDR1 is MNHEY, CDR2 SVGAGI, per germline. The ends were cut back, 6 bases at V and 2 bases at J, with 8 bases in the middle. The CDR3 region is CASSSGPYNEQFF. CDR3 DNA sequence: TGTGCCAGCAGCAGTGGTCCCTACAATGAGCAGTTCTTC.

This clonotype was recorded at least ten times. The chain has TRBV18 and TRBJ2-1; D is unclear. Between the trimmed V and J ends, which lost 6 bases and 3 bases, there was a span of 15 bases. The germline V gene encodes CDR1 KGHSH and CDR2 LQKENI. The CDR3 consists of 15 residues. Here the CDR3 DNA reads TGTGCCAGCTCGCCAACGCTCGATAACTACAATGAGCAGTTCTTC. This encodes CASSPTLDNYNEQFF.

This clonotype was recorded many times. The J gene is TRBJ1-5, the V gene TRBV4-1; 9 bases are shared with TRBD1. The junction had 2 bases not matched to a gene; V was cut back by 3 bases and J by 5 bases. Germline V gene lookup returns CDR1 MGHRA and CDR2 YSYEKL. The CDR3 consists of 14 residues. CDR3 DNA sequence: TGCGCCAGCAGCCACCGGACAGGGGATCAGCCCCAGCATTTT. Its protein is CASSHRTGDQPQHF.

The chain recombines TRBV14 with TRBJ2-3; no reliable D call. The length of the CDR3 is 13 residues. Germline CDR1 is SGHDN and CDR2 is FVKESK. V dropped 1 base and J dropped 5 bases, with 7 bases sitting between them. The CDR3 DNA is TGTGCCAGCAGCCAAGTAAACGGAGATACGCAGTATTTT. Translated: CASSQVNGDTQYF.

The V and J genes are TRBV12-3 or TRBV12-4 and TRBJ2-1, with a tentative D call TRBD1 (7 bases). The CDR3 has 15 residues. V shed 3 bases and J shed 6 bases, with 15 bases lying between them. The CDR3 DNA follows: TGTGCCAGCAGTTTGCGGAGGGGGCTAAGCAATGAGCAGTTCTTC. Its protein is CASSLRRGLSNEQFF.

The gene calls are TRBV24-1 and TRBJ2-5, with 13 bases fitting TRBD2. J gave up 2 bases and V 5 bases, and 7 bases lay outside the gene matches. CDR3 length: 17 amino acids. The germline gives CDR1 KGHDR, CDR2 SFDVKD. The CDR3 loop is CATSGRGLAGIQETQYF. The CDR3 bases are TGTGCCACCAGTGGCCGGGGACTAGCGGGGATACAAGAGACCCAGTACTTC.

The J gene is TRBJ1-6, the V gene TRBV20-1, with a tentative D call TRBD1 (6 bases). CDR1 and CDR2 from the germline V gene are DFQATT and SNEGSKA (reference sequence). The CDR3 has 14 amino acids. V dropped 5 bases and J dropped 8 bases, with 16 bases sitting between them. The CDR3 DNA is TGCAGTGCTCAGTGGGACATGGGTTATTCACCCCTCCACTTT. Its protein product is CSAQWDMGYSPLHF.

This clonotype was seen repeatedly, ten times or more. The rearrangement joins TRBV18 to TRBJ1-5; 7 bases match TRBD1. Germline lookup yields CDR1 KGHSH and CDR2 LQKENI. There are 14 residues in the CDR3. After removal of 6 bases from V and 2 bases from J, the junction contained 4 bases not matched to a gene. As DNA, the CDR3 is TGTGCCAGCTCCCCAGACAGGGGCAATCAGCCCCAGCATTTT. It codes for CASSPDRGNQPQHF.

The chain recombines TRBV6-5 with TRBJ1-2; possibly TRBD1 for D (5 bases). V lost 5 bases to trimming and J lost 6 bases, with 13 bases between them. The CDR3 runs to 13 residues. Germline assignment: CDR1 MNHEY and CDR2 SVGAGI. The CDR3 region is CASSPPGQHGYTF. In nucleotides, the CDR3 is TGTGCCAGCAGTCCCCCAGGGCAGCATGGCTACACCTTC.

This clonotype was observed at least ten times. V and J are TRBV7-9 and TRBJ2-7; 7 positions match TRBD1. CDR1 is SEHNR and CDR2 is FQNEAQ in the germline V gene (reference sequence). This CDR3 is 13 amino acids long. V was pared by 7 bases and J by 5 bases, with 8 bases of the junction left unmatched. The chain's CDR3 is CASTLGQDDEQYF. In nucleotides, the CDR3 is TGTGCCAGCACCCTCGGACAGGACGACGAGCAGTACTTC.

This clonotype was counted at least ten times. This chain uses TRBV10-3 with TRBJ1-2; a weak D match, TRBD1 (6 bases). The CDR3 is made up of 16 amino acids. CDR1 and CDR2 (germline): ENHRY, SYGVKD. V was cut by 4 bases and J by 6 bases, with 21 bases left in between. The CDR3 loop is CAISARGGLRRDGYTF. The CDR3 DNA sequence: TGTGCCATCAGTGCCCGGGGGGGGCTCCGACGGGATGGCTACACCTTC.

The sample holds many counts of this clonotype. The CDR3 protein is CASSPTWTKETQYF. The CDR3 nucleotides read TGTGCCAGCAGTCCCACCTGGACAAAAGAGACCCAGTACTTC. The chain carries TRBV12-3 or TRBV12-4 and TRBJ2-5; the D gene is possibly TRBD1 (5 bases). Trimming stripped 5 bases from V and 3 bases from J, with 13 bases between. The CDR3 has 14 amino acids.